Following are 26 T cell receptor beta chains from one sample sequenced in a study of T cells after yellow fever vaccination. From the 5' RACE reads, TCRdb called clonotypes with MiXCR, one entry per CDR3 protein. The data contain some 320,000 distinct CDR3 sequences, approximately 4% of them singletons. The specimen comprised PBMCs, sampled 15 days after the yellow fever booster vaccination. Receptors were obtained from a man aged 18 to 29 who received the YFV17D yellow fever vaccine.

CDR3 in DNA: TGCGCCAGCAGCCCGGGACAGGGCGTTGCCAATGAAGCTTTCTTT. Protein product: CASSPGQGVANEAFF. The chain recombines TRBV5-1 with TRBJ1-1; 9 nucleotides align to TRBD1. CDR1 SGHRS and CDR2 YFSETQ come from the germline V gene. Trimming cost V 4 bases and J 7 bases; bases outside gene matches: 11. The CDR3 is 15 residues long.

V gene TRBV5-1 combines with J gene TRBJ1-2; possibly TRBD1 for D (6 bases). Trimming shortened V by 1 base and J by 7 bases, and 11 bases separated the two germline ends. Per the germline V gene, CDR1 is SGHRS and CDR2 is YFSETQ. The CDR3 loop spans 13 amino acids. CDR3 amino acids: CASSLPGQGGYTF. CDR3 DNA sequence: TGCGCCAGCAGCTTGCCGGGACAAGGTGGCTACACCTTC.

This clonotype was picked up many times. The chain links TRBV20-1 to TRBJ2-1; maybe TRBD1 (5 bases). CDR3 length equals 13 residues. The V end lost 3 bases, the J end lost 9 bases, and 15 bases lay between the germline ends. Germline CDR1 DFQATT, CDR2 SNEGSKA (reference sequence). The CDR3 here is CSARGTDTVEQFF. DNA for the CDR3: TGCAGTGCTAGGGGCACGGACACGGTTGAGCAGTTCTTC.

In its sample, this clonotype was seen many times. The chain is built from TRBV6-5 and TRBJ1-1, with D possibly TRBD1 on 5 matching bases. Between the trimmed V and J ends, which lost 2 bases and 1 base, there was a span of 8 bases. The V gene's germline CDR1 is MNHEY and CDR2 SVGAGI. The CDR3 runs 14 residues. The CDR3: CASSYGGTNTEAFF. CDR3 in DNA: TGTGCCAGCAGTTACGGGGGGACGAACACTGAAGCTTTCTTT.

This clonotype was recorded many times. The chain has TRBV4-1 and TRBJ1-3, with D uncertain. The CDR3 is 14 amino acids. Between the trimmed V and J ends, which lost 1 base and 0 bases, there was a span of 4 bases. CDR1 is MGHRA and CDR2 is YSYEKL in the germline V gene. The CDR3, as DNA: TGCGCCAGCAGCCAAGCGGGCTCTGGAAACACCATATATTTT. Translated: CASSQAGSGNTIYF.

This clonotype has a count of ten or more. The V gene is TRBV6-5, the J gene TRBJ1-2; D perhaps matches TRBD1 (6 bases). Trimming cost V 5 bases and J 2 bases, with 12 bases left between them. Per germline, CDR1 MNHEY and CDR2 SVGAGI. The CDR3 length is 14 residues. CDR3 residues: CASSGNTGNYGYTF. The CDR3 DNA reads TGTGCCAGCAGTGGTAACACAGGGAACTATGGCTACACCTTC.

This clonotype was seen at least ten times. CDR3 DNA sequence: TGTGCCACCAGCAGAGTACCCCAAGGACGGGAGACCCAGTACTTC. Translated: CATSRVPQGRETQYF. The V and J genes are TRBV15 and TRBJ2-5; D not certain. Trimming cost V 1 base and J 5 bases, with 14 bases left between them. Germline V gene sequence: CDR1 LNHNV, CDR2 YYDKDF (reference sequence). CDR3 length equals 15 residues.

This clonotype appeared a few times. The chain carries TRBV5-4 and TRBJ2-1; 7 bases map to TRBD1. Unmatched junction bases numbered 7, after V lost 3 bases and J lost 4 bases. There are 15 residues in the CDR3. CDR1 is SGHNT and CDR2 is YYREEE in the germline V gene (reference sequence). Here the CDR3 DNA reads TGTGCCAGCAGCTGGGGACAGCTAGGGTACAATGAGCAGTTCTTC. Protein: CASSWGQLGYNEQFF.

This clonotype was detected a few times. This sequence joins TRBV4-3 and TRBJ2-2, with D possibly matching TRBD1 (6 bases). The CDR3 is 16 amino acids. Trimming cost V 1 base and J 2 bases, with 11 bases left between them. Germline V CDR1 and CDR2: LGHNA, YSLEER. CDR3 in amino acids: CASSQGTGSNTGELFF. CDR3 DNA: TGCGCCAGCAGCCAAGGCACAGGGAGTAACACCGGGGAGCTGTTTTTT.

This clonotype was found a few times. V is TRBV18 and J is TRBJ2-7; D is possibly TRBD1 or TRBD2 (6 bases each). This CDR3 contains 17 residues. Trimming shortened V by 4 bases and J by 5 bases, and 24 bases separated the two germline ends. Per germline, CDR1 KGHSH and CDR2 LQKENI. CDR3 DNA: TGTGCCAGCTCACTAGCGGTAACAGGGTCATTTTTTAACGAGCAGTACGTC. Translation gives CASSLAVTGSFFNEQYV.

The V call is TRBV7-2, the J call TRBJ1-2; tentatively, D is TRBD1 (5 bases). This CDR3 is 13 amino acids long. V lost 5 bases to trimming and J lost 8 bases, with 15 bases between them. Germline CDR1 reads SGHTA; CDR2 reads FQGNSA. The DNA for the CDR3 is TGTGCCAGCAGCCACGCAGGGATGCAGGGCTACACCTTC. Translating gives CASSHAGMQGYTF.

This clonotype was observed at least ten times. The CDR3 DNA reads as TGTGCCAGCAGACTACAGGGTTGGGGTCAGCCCCAGCATTTT. It codes for CASRLQGWGQPQHF. The genes are TRBV7-2 and TRBJ1-5, with D possibly being TRBD1 (6 bases). CDR1 is SGHTA and CDR2 is FQGNSA in the germline V gene. The length of the CDR3 is 14 residues. Trimming cost V 6 bases and J 6 bases, with 15 bases left between them. Together with reference TRBV7-2 and TRBJ1-5, the CDR3 gives the full variable domain: GAGVSQSPSNKVTEKGKDVELRCDPISGHTALYWYRQSLGQGLEFLIYFQGNSAPDKSGLPSDRFSAERTGGSVSTLTIQRTQQEDSAVYLCASRLQGWGQPQHFGDGTRLSIL.

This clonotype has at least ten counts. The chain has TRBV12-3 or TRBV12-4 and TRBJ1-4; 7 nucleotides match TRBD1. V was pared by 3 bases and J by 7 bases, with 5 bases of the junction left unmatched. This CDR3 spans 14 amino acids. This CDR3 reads CASSFRQGSEKLFF. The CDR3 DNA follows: TGTGCCAGCAGTTTCCGACAGGGTAGTGAAAAACTGTTTTTT.

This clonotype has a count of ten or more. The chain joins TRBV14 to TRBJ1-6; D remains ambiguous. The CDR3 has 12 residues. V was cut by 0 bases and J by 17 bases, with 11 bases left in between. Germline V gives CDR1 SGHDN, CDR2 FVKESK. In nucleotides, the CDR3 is TGTGCCAGCAGCCAAGATCGAAGGTTTTTCCACTTT. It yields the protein CASSQDRRFFHF.

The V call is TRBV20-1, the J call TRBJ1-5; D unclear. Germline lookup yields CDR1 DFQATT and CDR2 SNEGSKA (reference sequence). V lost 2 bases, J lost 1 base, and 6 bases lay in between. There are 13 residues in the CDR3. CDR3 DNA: TGCAGTGCTAGAATAGGGAGCAATCAGCCCCAGCATTTT. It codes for CSARIGSNQPQHF.

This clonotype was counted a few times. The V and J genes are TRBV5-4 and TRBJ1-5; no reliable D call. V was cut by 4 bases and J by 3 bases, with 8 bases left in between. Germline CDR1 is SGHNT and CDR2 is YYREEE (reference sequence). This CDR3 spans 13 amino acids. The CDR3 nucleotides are TGTGCCAGCAGCCCGGCGGTCAATCAGCCCCAGCATTTT. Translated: CASSPAVNQPQHF.

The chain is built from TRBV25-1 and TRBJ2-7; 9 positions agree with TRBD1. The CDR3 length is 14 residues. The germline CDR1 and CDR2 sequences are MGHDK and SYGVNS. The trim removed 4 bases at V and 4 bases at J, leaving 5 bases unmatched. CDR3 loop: CASSVRDRDYEQYV. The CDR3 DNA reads TGTGCCAGCAGTGTTCGGGACAGGGATTACGAGCAGTACGTC.

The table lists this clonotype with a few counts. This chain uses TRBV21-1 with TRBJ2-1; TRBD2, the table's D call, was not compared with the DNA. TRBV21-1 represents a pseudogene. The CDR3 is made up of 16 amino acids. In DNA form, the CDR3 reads TGTGCCAGCAGCAAACTCTACCAGGGACTGTACAATGAGCAGTTCTTC. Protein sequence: CASSKLYQGLYNEQFF.

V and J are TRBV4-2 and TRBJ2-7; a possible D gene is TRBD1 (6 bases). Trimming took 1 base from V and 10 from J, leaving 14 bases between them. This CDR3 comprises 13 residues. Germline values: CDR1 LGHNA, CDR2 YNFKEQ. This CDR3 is CASSQGDRFEQYF. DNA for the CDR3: TGTGCCAGCAGCCAAGGAGACAGGTTTGAACAGTACTTC.

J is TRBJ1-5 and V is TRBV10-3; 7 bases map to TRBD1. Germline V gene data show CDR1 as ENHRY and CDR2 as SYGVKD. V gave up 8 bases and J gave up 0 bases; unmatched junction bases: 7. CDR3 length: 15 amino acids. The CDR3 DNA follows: TGTGCCATCTCTCGGGCAGGGGGTAGCAATCAGCCCCAGCATTTT. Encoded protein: CAISRAGGSNQPQHF.

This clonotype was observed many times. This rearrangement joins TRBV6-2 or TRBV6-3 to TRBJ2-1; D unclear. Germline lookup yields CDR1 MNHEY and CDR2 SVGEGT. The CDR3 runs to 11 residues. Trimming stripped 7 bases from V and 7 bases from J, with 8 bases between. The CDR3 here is CASMLGNEQFF. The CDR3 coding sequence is TGTGCCAGCATGTTAGGAAATGAGCAGTTCTTC.

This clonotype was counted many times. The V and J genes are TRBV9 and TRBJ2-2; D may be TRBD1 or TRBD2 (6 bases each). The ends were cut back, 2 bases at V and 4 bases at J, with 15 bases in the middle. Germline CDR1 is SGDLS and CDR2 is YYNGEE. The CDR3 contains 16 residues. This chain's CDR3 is CASSVGGHGFTGELFF. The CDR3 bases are TGTGCCAGCAGCGTCGGGGGACACGGGTTCACCGGGGAGCTGTTTTTT.

CDR3: CASSADGGGYEQYF. In nucleotides, the CDR3 is TGTGCCAGCAGCGCTGACGGTGGAGGGTACGAGCAGTACTTC. The chain has TRBV5-4 and TRBJ2-7, with TRBD2 as a possible D gene (6 bases). There are 14 residues in the CDR3. V lost 4 bases to trimming and J lost 4 bases, with 15 bases between them. Germline CDR1 is SGHNT and CDR2 is YYREEE (reference sequence).

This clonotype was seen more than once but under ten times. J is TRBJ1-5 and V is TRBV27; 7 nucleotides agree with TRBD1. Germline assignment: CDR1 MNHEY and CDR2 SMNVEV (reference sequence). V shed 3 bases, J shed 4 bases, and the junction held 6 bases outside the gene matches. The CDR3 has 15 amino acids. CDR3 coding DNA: TGTGCCAGCAGTTTTCGACAGGGACAGAATCAGCCCCAGCATTTT. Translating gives CASSFRQGQNQPQHF.

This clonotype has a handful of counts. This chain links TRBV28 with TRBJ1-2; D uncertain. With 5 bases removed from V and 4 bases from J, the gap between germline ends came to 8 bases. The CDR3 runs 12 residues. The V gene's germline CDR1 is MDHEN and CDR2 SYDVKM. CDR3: CASSAVSYGYTF. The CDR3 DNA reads TGTGCCAGCAGTGCCGTGAGCTATGGCTACACCTTC.

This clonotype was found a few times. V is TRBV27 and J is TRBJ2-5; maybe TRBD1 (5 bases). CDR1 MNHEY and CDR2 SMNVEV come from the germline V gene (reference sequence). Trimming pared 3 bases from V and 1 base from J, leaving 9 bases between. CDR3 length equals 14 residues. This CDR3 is CASSFVDSQETQYF. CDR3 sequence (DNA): TGTGCCAGCAGTTTCGTCGACAGCCAAGAGACCCAGTACTTC.